The following is a TCR beta chain sequence with its context. Its antigen is currently unknown. This record belongs to a study of beta chain features in type 1 diabetes. Whole-study findings and limits: In the patient group, naive, central memory and Treg TCRB repertoires seemed more alike than in the healthy donor group.

Since all of the isolated RNA was reverse transcribed, expressed TCRB transcripts were what got sequenced. Assay used: immunoSEQ multiplex PCR; TCRdb lists only in-frame clones, some missing. The table has a few hundred thousand clones, around 12% seen once. J lost 3 bases, V lost 6 bases, and 4 bases had no gene match. Germline V gene sequence: CDR1 KGHSH, CDR2 LQKENI. This CDR3 is built from 15 residues. J is TRBJ2-2 and V is TRBV18; 10 bases agree with TRBD2. This sequence was found in a man younger than 30 in good health. The sequenced material came from naive CD4+ T cells from blood. The CDR3 here is CASSGTSAYTGELFF. The CDR3 bases are TGTGCCAGCTCCGGGACTAGCGCCTACACCGGGGAGCTGTTTTTT.